Listed below are T cell receptor beta chains from one sample, sequenced in a study of PD-1 blockade in mismatch repair-deficient tumors. Produced via immunoSEQ multiplex PCR; TCRdb's table is partial and in-frame only. The table lists 85,000 to 130,000 clones, 82% of them singletons. This material consisted of peripheral blood, taken around 8 months after starting pembrolizumab. These receptor sequences come from an adult with mismatch repair-deficient cancer. The CDR3 runs from the conserved cysteine through the conserved F or W. A D gene is named only where the DNA matches it firmly. The size entry is marked missing in some rows and otherwise reads once, few, many or a size class.

v_gene: TRBV11-2
abundance: -
d_gene: -
j_gene: TRBJ2-3
CDR3nt: TGTGCCAGCACCTCTTGGGGGGCCCACAGGACAGATACGCAGTATTTT
CDR3aa: CASTSWGAHRTDTQYF

v_gene: TRBV7-3
abundance: -
d_gene: -
j_gene: TRBJ2-5
CDR3nt: TGTGCCAGCAGGCGTAGGATGCCAAAACGGCCACGGACCCAGTACTTC
CDR3aa: CASRRRMPKRPRTQYF

v_gene: TRBV5-6
abundance: -
d_gene: TRBD1
j_gene: TRBJ2-4
CDR3nt: TGTGCCAGCAGCTTACAGACAGGGGCCAAAAACATTCAGTACTTC
CDR3aa: CASSLQTGAKNIQYF

v_gene: TRBV19
abundance: few
d_gene: -
j_gene: TRBJ2-5
CDR3nt: TGTGCCAGTAGTACGTACCTTCAAGAGACCCAGTACTTC
CDR3aa: CASSTYLQETQYF

v_gene: TRBV21-1
abundance: -
d_gene: -
j_gene: TRBJ1-4
CDR3nt: TGTGCCAGCAGCAAAAAGAGGGGGGGAGGTGAAAAACTGTTTTTT
CDR3aa: CASSKKRGGGEKLFF

v_gene: TRBV11-2
abundance: -
d_gene: TRBD1
j_gene: TRBJ2-7
CDR3nt: TGTGCCAGCAGCCTTCCCCCGGGACAGGGAAGGGAGCAGTACTTC
CDR3aa: CASSLPPGQGREQYF

v_gene: TRBV4-2
abundance: -
d_gene: -
j_gene: TRBJ2-1
CDR3nt: TGTGCCAGCAGCCACTTATCCGGGACTCAACGAAACAATGAGCAGTTCTTC
CDR3aa: CASSHLSGTQRNNEQFF

v_gene: TRBV7-2
abundance: -
d_gene: TRBD2
j_gene: TRBJ2-5
CDR3nt: TGTGCCAGCAGCTTGGGCGGGAGACGGGATGAGACCCAGTACTTC
CDR3aa: CASSLGGRRDETQYF

v_gene: TRBV28
abundance: -
d_gene: TRBD1
j_gene: TRBJ1-1
CDR3nt: TGTGCCAGCAGTTTATTACAGGGGGGGAACACTGAAGCTTTCTTT
CDR3aa: CASSLLQGGNTEAFF

v_gene: TRBV5-1
abundance: -
d_gene: -
j_gene: TRBJ1-1
CDR3nt: TGCGCCAGCAGCTTACCGAGGGGGGACACTGAAGCTTTCTTT
CDR3aa: CASSLPRGDTEAFF

v_gene: TRBV27
abundance: -
d_gene: TRBD1
j_gene: TRBJ2-3
CDR3nt: TGTGCCAGCAGTTTAGGACAGGGGGCCACAGATACGCAGTATTTT
CDR3aa: CASSLGQGATDTQYF

v_gene: TRBV7-2
abundance: -
d_gene: -
j_gene: TRBJ2-1
CDR3nt: TGTGCCAGCAGCTATTCCAATAACAATGAGCAGTTCTTC
CDR3aa: CASSYSNNNEQFF

v_gene: TRBV7-3
abundance: -
d_gene: -
j_gene: TRBJ2-1
CDR3nt: TGTGCCAGCAGCTCGGGGAAAATTCCACGGAATGAGCAGTTCTTC
CDR3aa: CASSSGKIPRNEQFF

v_gene: TRBV4-1
abundance: -
d_gene: TRBD2
j_gene: TRBJ2-3
CDR3nt: TGCGCCAGCAGCCAGGGACTAACAGATACGCAGTATTTT
CDR3aa: CASSQGLTDTQYF

v_gene: TRBV29-1
abundance: -
d_gene: TRBD1
j_gene: TRBJ2-1
CDR3nt: TGCAGCGTTGACTACAGGGGGCTGGGTGAGCAGTTCTTC
CDR3aa: CSVDYRGLGEQFF

v_gene: TRBV6-5
abundance: -
d_gene: -
j_gene: TRBJ2-1
CDR3nt: TGTGCCAGCAGTTACTCTAGCCTCCCGTCCTACAATGAGCAGTTCTTC
CDR3aa: CASSYSSLPSYNEQFF

v_gene: TRBV28
abundance: -
d_gene: -
j_gene: TRBJ2-4
CDR3nt: TGTGCCAGCAGTCTTACGGGGGGCCTCCTCGGAAACATTCAGTACTTC
CDR3aa: CASSLTGGLLGNIQYF

v_gene: TRBV7-9
abundance: -
d_gene: TRBD2
j_gene: TRBJ2-3
CDR3nt: TGTGCCAGCAGCCCGGGACTAGCGGGGGCAGATACGCAGTATTTT
CDR3aa: CASSPGLAGADTQYF

v_gene: TRBV4-2
abundance: -
d_gene: -
j_gene: TRBJ1-1
CDR3nt: TGTGCCAGCAGCCAAGTCGCCGGGAACACTGAAGCTTTCTTT
CDR3aa: CASSQVAGNTEAFF

v_gene: TRBV14
abundance: -
d_gene: TRBD2
j_gene: TRBJ2-7
CDR3nt: TGTGCCAGCAGCCAGAAGACTAGCGGGAGGGCCTACGAGCAGTACTTC
CDR3aa: CASSQKTSGRAYEQYF

v_gene: TRBV5-1
abundance: once
d_gene: -
j_gene: TRBJ1-1
CDR3nt: TGCGCCAGCAGCTTGACAGTGAACACTGAAGCTTTCTTT
CDR3aa: CASSLTVNTEAFF

v_gene: TRBV4-3
abundance: few
d_gene: TRBD2
j_gene: TRBJ2-1
CDR3nt: TGCGCCAGCAGCCAAGGAGCGGGAGGGTACAATGAGCAGTTCTTC
CDR3aa: CASSQGAGGYNEQFF

v_gene: TRBV6-1
abundance: -
d_gene: TRBD2
j_gene: TRBJ2-3
CDR3nt: TGTGCCAGCACCAGCGGGAACCGGGATACGCAGTATTTT
CDR3aa: CASTSGNRDTQYF

v_gene: TRBV4-2
abundance: -
d_gene: TRBD1
j_gene: TRBJ1-3
CDR3nt: TGTGCCAGCAGCCATGCCGACAGGGGAGAGGACACCATATATTTT
CDR3aa: CASSHADRGEDTIYF